These 28 T cell receptor beta chains share one sample of origin, sequenced in a study of response to subunit inactivated influenza vaccine. MiXCR, applied by TCRdb to the RT-PCR reads, yields one record per CDR3 protein. Among fewer than 250,000 distinct CDR3 sequences listed, approximately 15% were seen once. The sequencing here drew on CD8+ T cells sorted from PBMCs, taken 4 to 6 days after vaccination. The receptor source for this set is a man aged 45-65 years who received an inactivated influenza vaccine.

In its sample, this clonotype was seen a few times. The rearrangement joins TRBV15 to TRBJ2-1, with 12 bases that match TRBD2. V lost 1 base and J lost 7; bases outside the gene matches: 5. This CDR3 contains 16 residues. Germline values: CDR1 LNHNV, CDR2 YYDKDF (reference sequence). The CDR3 reads CATSRGLAGEGNEQFF. DNA of the CDR3: TGTGCCACCAGCAGAGGACTAGCGGGAGAAGGGAATGAGCAGTTCTTC. The whole variable domain, remainder taken from reference TRBV15 and TRBJ2-1, is DAMVIQNPRYQVTQFGKPVTLSCSQTLNHNVMYWYQQKSSQAPKLLFHYYDKDFNNEADTPDNFQSRRPNTSFCFLDIRSPGLGDTAMYLCATSRGLAGEGNEQFFGPGTRLTVL.

The V gene is TRBV6-5, the J gene TRBJ2-3, with D possibly matching TRBD2 (5 bases). Between the trimmed V and J ends, which lost 4 bases and 7 bases, there was a span of 12 bases. CDR3 length equals 13 residues. Germline V gene data show CDR1 as MNHEY and CDR2 as SVGAGI. This CDR3 reads CASSLGVGYTQYF. CDR3 DNA: TGTGCCAGCAGTTTGGGAGTGGGGTATACGCAGTATTTT.

The CDR3 reads CASSLYRGYGYTF. CDR3 in DNA: TGTGCCAGCAGTTTATATAGGGGATATGGCTACACCTTC. V usage is TRBV12-3 or TRBV12-4 and J usage is TRBJ1-2; possible D gene TRBD1, 5 bases. This CDR3 is built from 13 residues. Deletions cut 2 bases from V and 5 bases from J, with 9 bases between.

The V gene is TRBV5-4, the J gene TRBJ2-7; 9 bases line up with TRBD1. This CDR3 region has 13 residues. Germline lookup yields CDR1 SGHNT and CDR2 YYREEE (reference sequence). Trimming took 4 bases from V and 5 from J; bases not matched to a gene: 4. The CDR3, as DNA: TGTGCCAGCAGCCAACAGGGGGCCCACGAGCAGTACTTC. This sequence encodes CASSQQGAHEQYF. Complete variable domain (other parts from reference TRBV5-4 and TRBJ2-7): ETGVTQSPTHLIKTRGQQVTLRCSSQSGHNTVSWYQQALGQGPQFIFQYYREEENGRGNFPPRFSGLQFPNYSSELNVNALELDDSALYLCASSQQGAHEQYFGPGTRLTVT.

This clonotype came up a few times. The V and J genes are TRBV7-8 and TRBJ2-1, with D possibly TRBD1 on 5 matching bases. CDR1 and CDR2 (germline): SGHVS, FQNEAQ. Trimming removed 4 bases at V and 4 bases at J, with 8 bases between. The CDR3 spans 13 residues. The DNA of the CDR3 is TGTGCCAGCAGCTCCCGACAGTACAATGAGCAGTTCTTC. Encoded protein: CASSSRQYNEQFF.

This clonotype was seen a handful of times. Germline is not matched at one junction end, which may reflect a read error. The chain carries TRBV27 and TRBJ2-7, with D perhaps assigned TRBD1 or TRBD2 (5 bases each). CDR3 length: 13 residues. The germline V gene encodes CDR1 MNHEY and CDR2 SMNVEV (reference sequence). CDR3 residues: CASSPGSSSEQYF. The CDR3 bases are TGTGCCAGCAGCCCAGGGAGTTCCTCCGAGCAGTACTTC.

This clonotype was observed at least ten times. The genes are TRBV10-3 and TRBJ2-3; a possible D gene is TRBD1 (6 bases). The germline gives CDR1 ENHRY, CDR2 SYGVKD. Trimming pared 10 bases from V and 3 bases from J, leaving 8 bases between. This CDR3 is 11 amino acids long. The CDR3 spells CATTGTDTQYF. The CDR3 coding sequence is TGTGCCACTACAGGGACAGATACGCAGTATTTT.

As concerns this clonotype: A much larger clone is a single base away; this may be a read error. This CDR3 is missing its conserved last phenylalanine or tryptophan, likely due to a read error. J is TRBJ1-5 and V is TRBV10-3, with D perhaps TRBD1 (5 bases). V gave up 2 bases and J gave up 0 bases, with 11 bases separating them. The germline V gene encodes CDR1 ENHRY and CDR2 SYGVKD. The CDR3 length is 16 residues. The CDR3 region is CAISEQGLVSNQPQHS. CDR3 nucleotide sequence: TGTGCCATCAGTGAGCAGGGACTCGTTAGCAATCAGCCCCAGCATTCT.

The CDR3 reads CASSWTSWGYNEQFF. For the CDR3, the DNA is TGTGCCAGCAGCTGGACTAGCTGGGGTTACAATGAGCAGTTCTTC. The chain uses TRBV5-6 and TRBJ2-1; TRBD2 matches 8 bases. V was pared by 3 bases and J by 4 bases, with 6 bases of the junction left unmatched. This CDR3 is 15 amino acids long. Germline-derived CDR1 and CDR2 are SGHDT and YYEEEE.

This sequence joins TRBV24-1 and TRBJ2-5; tentative D call: TRBD1 (5 bases). V lost 4 bases, J lost 10 bases, and 12 bases lay in between. Germline V gene data show CDR1 as KGHDR and CDR2 as SFDVKD. The CDR3 spans 12 residues. CDR3 region: CATSEGAVGQYF. The CDR3 DNA is TGTGCCACCAGTGAAGGGGCTGTCGGCCAGTACTTC.

The V gene is TRBV7-9, the J gene TRBJ2-7, with 9 positions matching TRBD2. The V and J ends lost 0 bases and 0 bases, in that order; junction bases with no gene match: 6. The CDR3 loop spans 17 amino acids. Germline CDR1 is SEHNR and CDR2 is FQNEAQ (reference sequence). The CDR3 loop reads CASSLAASGELSYEQYF. CDR3 in DNA: TGTGCCAGCAGCTTAGCGGCTAGCGGGGAGCTCTCCTACGAGCAGTACTTC.

V and J are TRBV20-1 and TRBJ2-7; 8 nucleotides align to TRBD2. CDR1 and CDR2 from the germline V gene are DFQATT and SNEGSKA (reference sequence). This CDR3 has 13 residues. V trimming: 1 base; J trimming: 2 bases; junction bases outside the gene matches: 1. CDR3 loop: CSARGGGTYEQYF. In nucleotides, the CDR3 is TGCAGTGCTAGAGGCGGGGGGACCTACGAGCAGTACTTC.

This clonotype has more than one count but fewer than ten. The chain employs TRBV6-5 and TRBJ2-1, with D unclear. Germline assignment: CDR1 MNHEY and CDR2 SVGAGI. V shed 2 bases and J shed 10 bases, with 3 bases lying between them. This CDR3 is built from 10 residues. CDR3 region: CASSYPEQFF. Here the CDR3 DNA reads TGTGCCAGCAGTTACCCAGAGCAGTTCTTC.

This clonotype turned up a few times. The chain combines TRBV19 with TRBJ2-5; D gene ambiguous. The CDR3 covers 13 residues. CDR1 is LNHDA, CDR2 SQIVND, per germline (reference sequence). V shed 2 bases and J shed 2 bases, with 6 bases lying between them. The CDR3 region is CASSIYMQETQYF. The CDR3 bases are TGTGCCAGTAGTATATACATGCAAGAGACCCAGTACTTC. Full variable domain (remainder filled in from reference TRBV19 and TRBJ2-5): DGGITQSPKYLFRKEGQNVTLSCEQNLNHDAMYWYRQDPGQGLRLIYYSQIVNDFQKGDIAEGYSVSREKKESFPLTVTSAQKNPTAFYLCASSIYMQETQYFGPGTRLLVL.

This clonotype has just a few counts. The chain uses TRBV21-1 and TRBJ2-3; no check of the table's D call, TRBD2, against the DNA was made. TRBV21-1 counts as a pseudogene. The CDR3 loop spans 20 amino acids. CDR3 region: CASSKNWSLAGETSTDTQYF. Written as DNA, the CDR3 is TGTGCCAGCAGCAAGAACTGGTCACTAGCGGGAGAGACTAGCACAGATACGCAGTATTTT.

V usage is TRBV6-1 and J usage is TRBJ2-7; the D gene could be TRBD1 or TRBD2 (6 bases each). In germline, CDR1 is MNHNS, CDR2 SASEGT. Trimming removed 6 bases at V and 0 bases at J, with 9 bases between. This CDR3 is built from 13 residues. DNA of the CDR3: TGTGCCAGCAGAGGGGGGAGCTCCTACGAGCAGTACTTC. Its translation is CASRGGSSYEQYF.

The chain combines TRBV5-1 with TRBJ2-2; perhaps TRBD1 as D (5 bases). V dropped 4 bases and J dropped 0 bases, with 10 bases sitting between them. The CDR3 length is 15 residues. Per the germline V gene, CDR1 is SGHRS and CDR2 is YFSETQ. The CDR3 reads CASSPSGTNTGELFF. For the CDR3, the DNA is TGCGCCAGCAGCCCGTCAGGGACGAACACCGGGGAGCTGTTTTTT.

This clonotype came up many times. This chain joins TRBV4-1 and TRBJ2-7, with D tentatively TRBD2 (5 bases). Trimming left V 3 bases short and J 5 bases short, with 20 bases between. Germline CDR1 reads MGHRA; CDR2 reads YSYEKL. The CDR3 is 16 amino acids. The CDR3 region is CASSHPSEGPGNEQYF. The CDR3, as DNA: TGCGCCAGCAGCCACCCTTCCGAGGGCCCAGGCAACGAGCAGTACTTC.

This chain connects TRBV28 to TRBJ2-3, with D unclear. Germline loops: CDR1 MDHEN, CDR2 SYDVKM. The ends were cut back, 2 bases at V and 0 bases at J, with 6 bases in the middle. The length of the CDR3 is 14 residues. CDR3 in DNA: TGTGCCAGCAGTTTAAGGCGTAGCACAGATACGCAGTATTTT. It encodes CASSLRRSTDTQYF.

The chain combines TRBV9 with TRBJ2-1, with 7 bases fitting TRBD1. CDR3 length equals 17 residues. Trimming at V came to 4 bases and at J to 0 bases, leaving 10 bases not matched to a gene. CDR1 and CDR2 from the germline V gene are SGDLS and YYNGEE. The CDR3 DNA reads as TGTGCCAGCAGCCGCCGACAGGGACCAAGCTCCTACAATGAGCAGTTCTTC. Protein product: CASSRRQGPSSYNEQFF.

In this sample, this clonotype turned up many times. The chain links TRBV11-2 to TRBJ2-3, with 9 bases fitting TRBD2. The CDR3 sequence is 15 residues long. The V and J ends lost 4 bases and 0 bases, in that order; junction bases with no gene match: 2. Germline assignment: CDR1 SGHAT and CDR2 FQNNGV. The CDR3 region has the DNA TGTGCCAGCAGCTACACTAGCGGGAGCACAGATACGCAGTATTTT. This translates into CASSYTSGSTDTQYF.

This rearrangement joins TRBV15 to TRBJ2-1; 8 bases line up with TRBD2. The V gene end was trimmed by 0 bases and the J gene end by 7 bases; junction bases not matched to a gene: 5. This CDR3 spans 15 amino acids. Per the germline V gene, CDR1 is LNHNV and CDR2 is YYDKDF (reference sequence). CDR3 coding DNA: TGTGCCACCAGCAGAGATCGGGCTAGCGGGAATGAGCAGTTCTTC. Translating gives CATSRDRASGNEQFF.

V and J are TRBV27 and TRBJ2-1; possible D gene TRBD2, 5 bases. Between the trimmed V and J ends, which lost 6 bases and 6 bases, there was a span of 27 bases. CDR1 and CDR2 from the germline V gene are MNHEY and SMNVEV (reference sequence). The CDR3 is 18 residues long. This chain's CDR3 is CASRLGPSDPGIGNEQFF. The CDR3 DNA sequence: TGTGCCAGCAGACTAGGACCGTCCGACCCGGGGATAGGCAATGAGCAGTTCTTC.

This clonotype was seen a handful of times. The gene calls are TRBV27 and TRBJ1-2, with D maybe TRBD1 (5 bases). V lost 5 bases, J lost 3 bases, and 16 bases lay in between. CDR1 is MNHEY, CDR2 SMNVEV, per germline (reference sequence). The CDR3 sequence is 15 residues long. CDR3 coding DNA: TGTGCCAGCAGTCCAACAGGCCTCGGGGACTATGGCTACACCTTC. It encodes CASSPTGLGDYGYTF.

The J gene is TRBJ2-5, the V gene TRBV20-1, with TRBD2 identical over 7 bases. Germline assignment: CDR1 DFQATT and CDR2 SNEGSKA (reference sequence). The trim removed 4 bases at V and 6 bases at J, leaving 8 bases unmatched. The CDR3 is 13 residues long. The CDR3 nucleotides read TGCAGTGCTACCCGGACTAGAAGGCAGACCCAGTACTTC. Encoded protein: CSATRTRRQTQYF.

At least ten counts were recorded for this clonotype. One junction end does not reproduce the germline sequence, and a read error may be involved. The genes are TRBV6-2 or TRBV6-3 and TRBJ2-1; TRBD2 matches at 14 bases. In germline, CDR1 is MNHEY, CDR2 SVGEGT. The CDR3 totals 15 residues. This chain's CDR3 is CASSVGLAGGNGQFF. Written as DNA, the CDR3 is TGTGCCAGCAGTGTCGGACTAGCGGGAGGCAATGGGCAGTTCTTC.

The chain joins TRBV3-1 to TRBJ2-4, with 11 bases identical to TRBD2. The CDR3 totals 16 residues. The trim removed 4 bases at V and 7 bases at J, leaving 9 bases unmatched. Per germline, CDR1 LGHDT and CDR2 YNNKEL (reference sequence). CDR3 coding DNA: TGTGCCAGCAGCCCCATTAGCGGGGGGGCCGGGAACATTCAGTACTTC. It specifies CASSPISGGAGNIQYF.

The chain combines TRBV2 with TRBJ2-1, with unresolved D. The germline gives CDR1 SNHLY, CDR2 FYNNEI. V was shortened by 7 bases and J by 2 bases, with 9 bases between the two germline ends. The CDR3 sequence is 13 residues long. The CDR3 DNA reads TGTGCCAGCAAAGCAGCCCCCTACAATGAGCAGTTCTTC. Amino acid sequence: CASKAAPYNEQFF. The full variable domain, rest sourced from reference TRBV2 and TRBJ2-1, is EPEVTQTPSHQVTQMGQEVILRCVPISNHLYFYWYRQILGQKVEFLVSFYNNEISEKSEIFDDQFSVERPDGSNFTLKIRSTKLEDSAMYFCASKAAPYNEQFFGPGTRLTVL.